The 13 T cell receptor beta chains in this list originate from one sample, sequenced in a study of shared clonotypes between healthy human individuals. CD45RO negativity and positive selection for CCR7 defined naive CD8 cells, a population that excluded terminally differentiated effector memory CD45RA+ cells. TCRdb's copy holds only in-frame clones and misses some; the assay was immunoSEQ multiplex PCR. The sample holds just over 2,000,000 clones, roughly 95% seen once. Sequenced material: naive CD8+ T cells sorted from blood. All receptors derive from a man aged 18 to 30 in good health.

Note on this clone: The same CDR3 is also encoded by other DNA sequences in this sample. The rearrangement uses TRBV4-1 and TRBJ1-4; D is ambiguous. This CDR3 comprises 13 residues. Germline V gives CDR1 MGHRA, CDR2 YSYEKL. The V gene lost 1 base and the J gene lost 5 bases, with 5 bases spanning the gap. CDR3 loop: CASSQVQNEKLFF. CDR3 in DNA: TGCGCCAGCAGCCAAGTGCAAAATGAAAAACTGTTTTTT.

The chain carries TRBV9 and TRBJ1-5; the D gene is possibly TRBD1 (6 bases). This CDR3 is 15 amino acids long. In germline, CDR1 is SGDLS, CDR2 YYNGEE. Trimming pared 0 bases from V and 7 bases from J, leaving 14 bases between. The CDR3 coding sequence is TGTGCCAGCAGCGTAGGGGCAGGGGTTGGGCAGCCCCAGCATTTT. Its translation is CASSVGAGVGQPQHF.

The chain couples TRBV13 to TRBJ2-6; D is possibly TRBD1 (5 bases). Trimming pared 1 base from V and 3 bases from J, leaving 7 bases between. Germline loops: CDR1 PRHDT, CDR2 FYEKMQ (reference sequence). The CDR3 is 15 amino acids. CDR3 sequence reads: CASSLVGLGANVLTF. DNA for the CDR3: TGTGCCAGCAGCTTAGTGGGGCTTGGGGCCAACGTCCTGACTTTC.

J is TRBJ2-7 and V is TRBV28; D may be TRBD1 (6 bases). Germline V gene sequence: CDR1 MDHEN, CDR2 SYDVKM. There are 14 residues in the CDR3. V was pared by 6 bases and J by 1 base, with 13 bases between. The CDR3 nucleotides are TGTGCCAGCAGGGAAACCGGGACATCCTACGAGCAGTACTTC. Translated, it gives CASRETGTSYEQYF.

V usage is TRBV27 and J usage is TRBJ2-1; no clear D gene. CDR1 is MNHEY and CDR2 is SMNVEV in the germline V gene (reference sequence). The germline V and J ends were trimmed by 2 bases and 4 bases, with 6 bases remaining between them. CDR3 length: 13 amino acids. The chain's CDR3 is CASSLLIYNEQFF. The CDR3, as DNA: TGTGCCAGCAGTTTACTGATTTACAATGAGCAGTTCTTC.

The gene calls are TRBV21-1 and TRBJ2-7; the tabulated D call, TRBD1, remains unverified against the DNA. TRBV21-1 is shown as a pseudogene. This CDR3 has 13 amino acids. The CDR3 DNA sequence: TGTGCCAGCAGCAAAGTTCCAGCCTACGAGCAGTACTTC. It yields the protein CASSKVPAYEQYF.

V gene TRBV30 combines with J gene TRBJ2-7; maybe TRBD1 (6 bases). Germline CDR1 reads GTSNPN; CDR2 reads SVGIG (reference sequence). The V end lost 2 bases, the J end lost 6 bases, and 11 bases lay between the germline ends. The CDR3 spans 12 residues. CDR3 sequence reads: CAWSYAGAEQYF. Written as DNA, the CDR3 is TGTGCCTGGAGTTACGCAGGGGCCGAGCAGTACTTC.

The chain couples TRBV19 to TRBJ2-7; 7 bases fit TRBD1. The CDR3 runs 13 residues. Germline V CDR1 and CDR2: LNHDA, SQIVND (reference sequence). Trimming at V came to 5 bases and at J to 3 bases, leaving 4 bases not matched to a gene. This CDR3 reads CASSWGTDYEQYF. In nucleotides, the CDR3 is TGTGCCAGTAGTTGGGGGACAGACTACGAGCAGTACTTC.

Of note for this clone: This specimen includes other DNA sequences encoding the same CDR3. This sequence joins TRBV27 and TRBJ2-3; possible D gene TRBD2, 6 bases. Germline CDR1 reads MNHEY; CDR2 reads SMNVEV (reference sequence). V was clipped by 3 bases and J by 4 bases, with 8 bases between them. The CDR3 length is 13 residues. In nucleotides, the CDR3 is TGTGCCAGCAGTTTCGGGGGTCCAGATACGCAGTATTTT. Its protein is CASSFGGPDTQYF.

V and J are TRBV7-9 and TRBJ1-1; 7 bases line up with TRBD1. This CDR3 comprises 14 residues. V dropped 10 bases and J dropped 0; count of bases not matched to a gene: 8. Germline values: CDR1 SEHNR, CDR2 FQNEAQ (reference sequence). The DNA for the CDR3 is TGTGCCACCGGGGACAGTACCTTGAACACTGAAGCTTTCTTT. Translation gives CATGDSTLNTEAFF.

V is TRBV15 and J is TRBJ2-3, with D possibly being TRBD1 (5 bases). The CDR3 length is 17 residues. The germline gives CDR1 LNHNV, CDR2 YYDKDF (reference sequence). V lost 4 bases, J lost 0 bases, and 17 bases lay in between. Here the CDR3 reads CATSNPLGRASTDTQYF. CDR3 in DNA: TGTGCCACCAGCAACCCCCTCGGCAGGGCTAGCACAGATACGCAGTATTTT.

The chain couples TRBV29-1 to TRBJ1-1; possibly TRBD1 for D (6 bases). This CDR3 spans 10 amino acids. CDR1 and CDR2 from the germline V gene are SQVTM and ANQGSEA. V was pared by 6 bases and J by 7 bases, with 9 bases between. CDR3: CSVVQGEAFF. CDR3 coding DNA: TGCAGCGTGGTACAGGGTGAAGCTTTCTTT. Based on the CDR3 plus reference TRBV29-1 and TRBJ1-1, the full variable domain is SAVISQKPSRDICQRGTSLTIQCQVDSQVTMMFWYRQQPGQSLTLIATANQGSEATYESGFVIDKFPISRPNLTFSTLTVSNMSPEDSSIYLCSVVQGEAFFGQGTRLTVV.

The chain couples TRBV25-1 to TRBJ2-1; D could derive from TRBD1 or TRBD2 (6 bases each). Trimming stripped 7 bases from V and 8 bases from J, with 18 bases between. The CDR3 extends over 14 amino acids. Germline V gene data show CDR1 as MGHDK and CDR2 as SYGVNS. Here the CDR3 reads CASTEVGGSDEQFF. Written as DNA, the CDR3 is TGTGCCAGCACCGAGGTGGGGGGCTCGGATGAGCAGTTCTTC.